This TCR beta chain appears in the sequencing data of a study of shared clonotypes between healthy human individuals. Study information: The plates for each donor numbered three CD4 naive, three CD4 memory, two CD8 naive and one CD8 memory.

Division of CD4+ cells produced a CD45RA+ naive subset and a CD45RA-negative memory subset. This CDR3 region has 14 residues. The junction had 9 bases not matched to a gene; V was cut back by 5 bases and J by 6 bases. The germline gives CDR1 SGHNT, CDR2 YENEEA. To note about this clone: Its antigen is unknown.

Study-wide points: Memory subsets generally showed lower estimated richness than naive subsets.

Only in-frame clones appear in the TCRdb table, and some are missing; sequencing was by immunoSEQ multiplex PCR. The sample has approximately 1,000,000 clones, 60% to 85% seen once. This TCR came from a young man in good health. Some clones in this sample may be carry-over from other donors' samples. Input material: memory CD4+ T cells from PBMCs. Indicated subset: CD45RA-negative fraction. The chain has TRBV11-3 and TRBJ2-7; 8 nucleotides agree with TRBD1. This CDR3 is CASSLGQGEAEQYF. The CDR3 region has the DNA TGTGCCAGCAGCCTCGGACAGGGAGAGGCCGAGCAGTACTTC.